Described below is a single T cell receptor (beta chain) sequence and its context. This clonotype was seen at least ten times. What this receptor recognizes is not known. No much larger clone is present one base from it, and per-base qualities are unavailable. Taken from the germline V gene, the CDR1 and CDR2 loops are MGHDK and SYGVNS. The V end gives up 3 bases and the J end 10 bases, leaving 7 bases in the junction not matched to a gene. The CDR3 runs 15 amino acids, cysteine and phenylalanine included. This entry keeps only the CDR3 DNA: 45 bases, framed from base 1. TCR beta CDR3 regions were amplified from RNA transcripts for repertoire sequencing. HTBI primers and the Qiagen OneStep RT-PCR kit were used in a first-round RT-PCR, which was followed by a second-round multiplex PCR, size selection and purification. The libraries underwent paired-end sequencing with 100 bp reads on an Illumina HiSeq2000. The authors' analysis ran thus. SOAPnuke was used for read processing, and reads with adapters, uncalled bases, a mean Phred below 15, or no exact constant-primer or identifier match were discarded. COPE v1.2.5 was used to merge high-quality paired reads. Clonotypes were defined as unique nucleotide sequences and were aligned to IMGT TRB V, D and J references using MiTCR v1.1. The analysis was limited to V-J combinations with a frequency above 0.0001, which together covered 99.2% of the repertoires. A TCR clonal expansion and chaos score per V-J combination was defined as the ratio of F50 clonal expansion to chaos observed in the TCRdist matrix. Welch's t-statistics and random forest were used to reduce the features to about 12 V-J combinations, which were then used as input to a naive Bayes classifier. The Morisita-Horn index was used to measure how similar the thyroid and blood repertoires were. In-frame beta chains were kept once TCRdb had trimmed the public reads at Q25 with fastp and called clones with MiXCR. All rows with the same CDR3 protein become a single entry with the most common DNA and genes. The V and J calls reflect TCRdb's pipeline rather than the authors' work. The sample yields about 400,000 distinct CDR3 sequences; about 17% were counted once. The top ten clones comprise around 1.4% of the sample.

The entry originates in a study of Graves' ophthalmopathy and Graves' hyperthyroidism (dated by TCRdb to the late 2010s). About the full investigation: Peripheral blood was collected at initial diagnosis, prior to any treatment. The study used signatures of the TCR beta repertoire to tell Graves' ophthalmopathy apart from Graves' hyperthyroidism and to predict which patients would progress to ophthalmopathy. Once sampling was done, hyperthyroidism patients were given methimazole at a starting dose of 30 mg daily, while ophthalmopathy patients were given high-dose intravenous methylprednisolone. In total, 135 blood samples were TCR-sequenced: fewer than 50 ophthalmopathy, approximately 80 hyperthyroidism and roughly 17 hyperthyroidism-to-ophthalmopathy patients. An independent validation cohort was composed of around 19 hyperthyroidism patients and around 16 patients who later progressed from hyperthyroidism to ophthalmopathy. The 100 or so discovery patients were divided at random into training and test sets in a 7:3 ratio. To explore V-J signatures distinguishing ophthalmopathy from hyperthyroidism, a discovery set of about 99 patients (about 44 ophthalmopathy, 55 to 60 stable hyperthyroidism) was enrolled. In about six hyperthyroidism patients, T-cell repertoires of thyroid tissue and blood were compared.

What the work shows at the level of the full study, not this receptor alone: In cross-validation, the 13-signature model distinguished ophthalmopathy from stable hyperthyroidism with approximately 90% sensitivity and roughly 81% specificity, while in the test set the corresponding values were roughly 80% and 75%. In validation, the model predicted ophthalmopathy progression with more than 55% sensitivity and approximately 78% specificity; 12 predicted patients were CT-confirmed with GO in a median of approximately six months. Among expanded thyroid clonotypes with frequency above 0.001, most also showed up in blood, which suggests that blood repertoires may reflect the thyroid immune response. No statistical method was used to set the sample size in advance, and the investigators knew which group each participant was assigned to.

The ophthalmopathy patients had moderately to severely active disease, with a Clinical Activity Score of 3 or higher, a NOSPECS grade of 4 or higher, and a disease duration of less than 3 months. Anyone with other autoimmune diseases, uncontrolled infections, pregnancy or lactation was excluded from the study. Diagnosis was based on clinical symptoms, serum thyroxine, TRAb, thyroid ultrasound and orbital computed tomography. Ficoll-Paque density gradient centrifugation was used to isolate PBMCs from about 9 ml of fresh peripheral blood. Total RNA was extracted using Trizol reagent, and RNA quality was checked on an Agilent 2100 Bioanalyzer.

The V gene is TRBV25-1 and the J gene is TRBJ1-6, and TRBD1 matches 9 of the central bases. The origin of this receptor is a woman aged 18-29 years with Graves' ophthalmopathy. Donor details come from another sample of the same person, matched by shared clones. The sequenced material came from peripheral blood. The DNA sequence is TGTGCCAGCAGTGAGAACAGGGGGCTGGTCTCACCCCTCCACTTT. This sequence encodes CASSENRGLVSPLHF.